These T cell receptor beta chains were read from a single sample in a study of technical replicates of blood from a few donors. The table came from immunoSEQ multiplex PCR; TCRdb's copy has only in-frame clones and leaves some out. The sample carries approximately 49,000 clones, roughly 90% recorded once. The sample consisted of PBMCs. Receptors were obtained from a human donor in good health. Some clones in this sample may be carry-over from other donors' samples. Both conserved end residues are part of each CDR3. A D gene is named only where the DNA matches it firmly. Some rows have no size entry. The others give once, few or many, or a class for an expanded clone.

TRBV5-1	TRBJ2-5	.	.	TGCGCCAGCAGCCAAGCCGGGGTCGGAGGCCAAGAGACCCAGTACTTC	CASSQAGVGGQETQYF
TRBV10-3	TRBJ2-3	TRBD2	.	TGTGCCATTTGGTCCGGGGGGGGAGATACGCAGTATTTT	CAIWSGGGDTQYF
TRBV5-1	TRBJ2-7	.	.	TGCGCCAGCAGCTTTGAAGCGTTCGCGGCCGAGCAGTACTTC	CASSFEAFAAEQYF
TRBV5-1	TRBJ2-7	.	.	TGCGCCAGCAGCTTCGGAGGGGGGGCGGACGAGCAGTACTTC	CASSFGGGADEQYF
TRBV6-5	TRBJ1-6	.	.	TGTGCCAGCAGTTATTCGGAGGCCTTTAATTCACCCCTCCACTTT	CASSYSEAFNSPLHF
TRBV9	TRBJ2-7	TRBD1	.	TGTGCCAGCAGCGGGACAGGGCTCTCCTACGAGCAGTACTTC	CASSGTGLSYEQYF
TRBV7-3	TRBJ1-2	.	.	TGTGCCAGCAGCCCGGGCGGGGACTTTGGCTACACCTTC	CASSPGGDFGYTF
TRBV7-8	TRBJ1-2	.	.	TGTGCCAGCAGCTTAGCGAACAGGGATGGCTACACCTTC	CASSLANRDGYTF
TRBV7-9	TRBJ1-5	TRBD1	.	TGTGCCAGCAGCCTCGGGACAGGTACGTTTCAGCCCCAGCATTTT	CASSLGTGTFQPQHF
TRBV9	TRBJ2-3	.	once	TGTGCCAGCAGCCCCCTCCCGGGGAACACAGATACGCAGTATTTT	CASSPLPGNTDTQYF
TRBV7-9	TRBJ2-7	.	.	TGTGCCAGCAGCCATACCCTCAAAGAGGAGCAGTACTTC	CASSHTLKEEQYF
TRBV6-6	TRBJ1-4	TRBD1	once	TGTGCCAGCAGGGGTGGGACAGGGGCTAATGAAAAACTGTTTTTT	CASRGGTGANEKLFF
TRBV6-6	TRBJ2-7	TRBD2	.	TGTGCCAGCATGGTGACTAGCGGGATAAAAGAGCAGTACTTC	CASMVTSGIKEQYF
TRBV5-1	TRBJ1-1	.	.	TGCGCCAGCAGCGACGCAGGGAACACTGAAGCTTTCTTT	CASSDAGNTEAFF
TRBV7-9	TRBJ2-2	TRBD2	few	TGTGCCAGCAGCCCGAATAGCGGGAGCACCGGGGAGCTGTTTTTT	CASSPNSGSTGELFF
TRBV4-3	TRBJ1-6	.	.	TGCGCCAGCAGCCAACTACGGGGGGGATCGGGATCACCCCTCCACTTT	CASSQLRGGSGSPLHF
TRBV6-6	TRBJ2-3	TRBD2	.	TGTGCCAGCAGTTATGGACCGGGAGGGCCTATAGATACGCAGTATTTT	CASSYGPGGPIDTQYF
TRBV21-1	TRBJ2-3	.	.	TGTGCCAGCAGGGATTTGGTAGCGGGGGCAGATACGCAGTATTTT	CASRDLVAGADTQYF
TRBV6-1	TRBJ2-2	TRBD1	.	TGTGCCAGCAGAACACCCGGGACAGGGCTTGGGGAGCTGTTTTTT	CASRTPGTGLGELFF
TRBV5-1	TRBJ2-3	TRBD2	.	TGCGCCAGCAGCTTGGTTTCTAGCGGGGGAAGCACAGATACGCAGTATTTT	CASSLVSSGGSTDTQYF
TRBV29-1	TRBJ1-5	TRBD1	once	TGCAGCGCAGGCGACAGGGAAAATCAGCCCCAGCATTTT	CSAGDRENQPQHF
TRBV4-2	TRBJ2-7	TRBD2	once	TGTGCCAGCAGCCCCGGACTAGCGGGGCTCTCCTACGAGCAGTACTTC	CASSPGLAGLSYEQYF
TRBV5-1	TRBJ2-7	.	.	TGCGCCAGCAGCTTGGGCGGTCGCTACGAGCAGTACTTC	CASSLGGRYEQYF
TRBV7-7	TRBJ2-1	TRBD2	.	TGTGCCAGCAGCTCTGGACTAGCGGGAGGGTACAATGAGCAGTTCTTC	CASSSGLAGGYNEQFF
TRBV2	TRBJ2-7	TRBD1	.	TGTGCCAGCAGTGCAACAGGGGACGAGCAGTACTTC	CASSATGDEQYF
TRBV7-9	TRBJ2-1	.	.	TGTGCCAGCAGCCCCAGTTCCGGAGGCCGAGGCAATGAGCAGTTCTTC	CASSPSSGGRGNEQFF
TRBV6-4	TRBJ2-6	.	.	TGTGCCAGCAGCGCCGGGACATCGTCTGGGGCCAACGTCCTGACTTTC	CASSAGTSSGANVLTF
TRBV27	TRBJ1-1	.	.	TGTGCCAGCAGTCCAGGATACATGAACACTGAAGCTTTCTTT	CASSPGYMNTEAFF
TRBV6-1	TRBJ2-6	TRBD2	.	TGTGCCAGCAGTGAACCAGGACTAGCGGGGGTTTCTGGGGCCAACGTCCTGACTTTC	CASSEPGLAGVSGANVLTF
TRBV6-5	TRBJ2-1	TRBD2	.	TGTGCCAGCAGTTACCGGGGCGGGGGGGAGCAGTTCTTC	CASSYRGGGEQFF
TRBV11-2	TRBJ2-3	.	once	TGTGCCAGCAGCCCCCGAGGGGCAAGCAGGGGTACGCAGTATTTT	CASSPRGASRGTQYF
TRBV11-2	TRBJ2-3	.	once	TGTGCCAGCAGCCCCGGAGGACCGGGTTCCGATACGCAGTATTTT	CASSPGGPGSDTQYF
TRBV6-5	TRBJ2-7	.	.	TGTGCCAGCAGCTTACAGGCAGGGCCCTACGAGCAGTACTTC	CASSLQAGPYEQYF
TRBV7-3	TRBJ2-2	.	.	TGTGCCAGCAGCTTATTCGAGGGGGTTATGGACACCGGGGAGCTGTTTTTT	CASSLFEGVMDTGELFF
TRBV6-6	TRBJ2-7	TRBD1	.	TGTGCCAGCAGCGGACAGGGTGACTACGAGCAGTACTTC	CASSGQGDYEQYF
TRBV11-2	TRBJ2-2	.	.	TGTGCCAGCAGCTTAGTCAGGGGATCGGTTGCCGGGGAGCTGTTTTTT	CASSLVRGSVAGELFF
TRBV13	TRBJ2-7	TRBD2	.	TGTGCCAGCAGCTTAGAAGGGACTAGCGACTACGAGCAGTACTTC	CASSLEGTSDYEQYF
TRBV12-5	TRBJ2-4	TRBD1	.	TGTGCTAGTGGGACAGGGGTGGTGGACATTCAGTACTTC	CASGTGVVDIQYF
TRBV6-6	TRBJ2-7	TRBD2	.	TGTGCCAGCAGTTACGAGGCGGGGGTGAGCTCCTACGAGCAGTACTTC	CASSYEAGVSSYEQYF
TRBV10-3	TRBJ2-1	TRBD2	.	TGTGCCATCAATCCGGGACTAGCGGCACCCTACAATGAGCAGTTCTTC	CAINPGLAAPYNEQFF
TRBV30	TRBJ2-5	.	.	TGTGCCTGGAGTGTCGAGGAGACCCAGTACTTC	CAWSVEETQYF
TRBV6-1	TRBJ1-1	.	.	TGTGCCAGCAGTGTAAATCAGTGGGAAGCTTTCTTT	CASSVNQWEAFF